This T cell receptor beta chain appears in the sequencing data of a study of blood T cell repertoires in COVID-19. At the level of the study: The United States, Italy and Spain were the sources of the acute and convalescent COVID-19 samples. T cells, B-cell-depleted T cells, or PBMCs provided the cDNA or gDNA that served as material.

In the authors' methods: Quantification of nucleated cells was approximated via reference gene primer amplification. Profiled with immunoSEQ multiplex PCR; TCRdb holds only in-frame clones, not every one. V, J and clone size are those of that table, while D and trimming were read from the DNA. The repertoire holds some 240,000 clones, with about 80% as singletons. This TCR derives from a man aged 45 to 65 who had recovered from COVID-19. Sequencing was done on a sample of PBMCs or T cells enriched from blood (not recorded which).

CDR3 sequence reads: CASSLSVYEQYF. The CDR3 DNA follows: TGTGCCAGCAGCTTATCAGTATACGAGCAGTACTTC. The V call is TRBV12-1, the J call TRBJ2-7; TRBD1 is the table's D call and was not checked against the DNA. TRBV12-1 is classified as a pseudogene. There are 12 residues in the CDR3.